The 18 T cell receptor beta chains reported below all come from one sample, sequenced in a study of blood T cell repertoires in COVID-19. Sequenced by immunoSEQ multiplex PCR; TCRdb stores in-frame clones only, minus some. The sample gives some 81,000 clones, about 96% of which show up once; 3.5% to 5% is in the top ten. Sequencing input: peripheral blood. The receptors derive from a human donor with active COVID-19. The donor label of this sample is uncertain.

The chain couples TRBV12-5 to TRBJ2-5; 10 positions match TRBD1. Germline CDR1 LGHNT, CDR2 FRNRAP. V gave up 7 bases and J gave up 2 bases; unmatched junction bases: 16. The CDR3 consists of 18 residues. The CDR3 nucleotides are TGTGCTAGTGCCCTCCCGACAGGGGGCAGTCGGCTTCAAGAGACCCAGTACTTC. It translates to CASALPTGGSRLQETQYF.

The chain employs TRBV4-2 and TRBJ2-5; 10 positions agree with TRBD2. This CDR3 is 15 amino acids long. CDR1 and CDR2 from the germline V gene are LGHNA and YNFKEQ. Germline trimming cut 3 bases from V and 3 bases from J; bases unmatched to any gene: 4. The CDR3 DNA reads as TGTGCCAGCAGCCAGGGGACTAGCGAAGAAGAGACCCAGTACTTC. It yields the protein CASSQGTSEEETQYF.

The chain carries TRBV27 and TRBJ2-1; unclear D gene. The CDR3 spans 13 residues. Germline V gene sequence: CDR1 MNHEY, CDR2 SMNVEV (reference sequence). Trimming shortened V by 6 bases and J by 10 bases, and 16 bases separated the two germline ends. The CDR3: CASRFVRRSEQFF. The DNA of the CDR3 is TGTGCCAGCAGGTTTGTGCGGCGCTCAGAGCAGTTCTTC.

The sample holds a few counts of this clone. This chain uses TRBV9 with TRBJ2-2; weak D call: TRBD2 (5 bases). This CDR3 region has 16 residues. The germline V gene encodes CDR1 SGDLS and CDR2 YYNGEE. The ends were cut back, 3 bases at V and 4 bases at J, with 16 bases in the middle. The CDR3 region is CASSASRTGSTGELFF. DNA for the CDR3: TGTGCCAGCAGCGCATCCCGGACTGGAAGCACCGGGGAGCTGTTTTTT.

J is TRBJ2-7 and V is TRBV11-2, with D maybe TRBD2 (6 bases). The germline V gene encodes CDR1 SGHAT and CDR2 FQNNGV. CDR3 length equals 16 residues. V lost 5 bases, J lost 0 bases, and 17 bases lay in between. CDR3 loop: CASSPGVTPGSYEQYF. As DNA, the CDR3 is TGTGCCAGCAGCCCGGGGGTGACCCCTGGCTCCTACGAGCAGTACTTC.

The rearrangement joins TRBV19 to TRBJ1-5; weak D call: TRBD1 (6 bases). The CDR3 contains 15 residues. In germline, CDR1 is LNHDA, CDR2 SQIVND (reference sequence). The V end lost 6 bases, the J end lost 6 bases, and 18 bases lay between the germline ends. The CDR3 DNA reads as TGTGCCAGTAGGGAGGGGGGGGCGCCCGGTCAGCCCCAGCATTTT. Residues: CASREGGAPGQPQHF.

The chain uses TRBV19 and TRBJ1-1; 9 bases line up with TRBD1. This CDR3 region has 16 residues. Losses at the gene ends were 0 bases for V and 9 bases for J; bases not matched to a gene: 11. Germline V lookup: CDR1 LNHDA, CDR2 SQIVND (reference sequence). The CDR3 region is CASSIERTGVYVKAFF. As DNA, the CDR3 is TGTGCCAGTAGTATAGAAAGGACAGGGGTGTACGTTAAAGCTTTCTTT.

This clone was seen a single time. This rearrangement joins TRBV3-1 (or the pseudogene TRBV3-2) to TRBJ1-6, with a weak D call TRBD1 (5 bases). Trimming removed 0 bases at V and 14 bases at J, with 20 bases between. CDR1 and CDR2 (germline): LGHDT, YNNKEL (reference sequence). The CDR3 totals 16 residues. CDR3 amino acids: CASSQDGGTDRSALHF. For the CDR3, the DNA is TGTGCCAGCAGCCAAGATGGGGGGACGGATCGTTCGGCCCTCCACTTT.

The CDR3 sequence is CASSLGPGNEQFF. CDR3 in DNA: TGCGCCAGCAGCCTCGGACCGGGGAATGAGCAGTTCTTC. The rearrangement uses TRBV5-1 and TRBJ2-1, with D possibly TRBD2 on 5 matching bases. Germline V gene lookup returns CDR1 SGHRS and CDR2 YFSETQ. The CDR3 consists of 13 residues. V was shortened by 4 bases and J by 7 bases, with 12 bases between the two germline ends.

V and J are TRBV6-4 and TRBJ1-6, with TRBD1 matching 8 bases. V gave up 0 bases and J gave up 10 bases; unmatched junction bases: 8. The CDR3 has 16 residues. From germline, CDR1 is MRHNA and CDR2 SNTAGT. Here the CDR3 DNA reads TGTGCCAGCAGTGACTCGCCCAGGGGGCGTGGATCACCCCTCCACTTT. This encodes CASSDSPRGRGSPLHF.

The gene calls are TRBV9 and TRBJ2-2; 12 bases agree with TRBD2. The CDR3 length is 17 residues. V dropped 0 bases and J dropped 4; count of bases not matched to a gene: 4. Per the germline V gene, CDR1 is SGDLS and CDR2 is YYNGEE. In DNA form, the CDR3 reads TGTGCCAGCAGCGTAGGACTAGCGGGAGCTGGCACCGGGGAGCTGTTTTTT. This translates into CASSVGLAGAGTGELFF.

The chain recombines TRBV7-2 with TRBJ2-3, with 9 bases aligning to TRBD2. This CDR3 comprises 16 residues. Trimming cost V 5 bases and J 1 base; bases outside gene matches: 7. Germline V gene sequence: CDR1 SGHTA, CDR2 FQGNSA. CDR3 amino acids: CASSVAGGLGTDTQYF. The CDR3 DNA reads TGTGCCAGCAGCGTTGCGGGGGGGCTCGGCACAGATACGCAGTATTTT.

The chain combines TRBV7-2 with TRBJ2-3, with 12 positions matching TRBD1. Trimming removed 5 bases from V and 5 bases from J; junction bases left unmatched: 5. This CDR3 is 15 amino acids long. In germline, CDR1 is SGHTA, CDR2 FQGNSA. In nucleotides, the CDR3 is TGTGCCAGCAGCCCCGGGACAGGGGGCTTAGATACGCAGTATTTT. Translation gives CASSPGTGGLDTQYF.

The chain couples TRBV18 to TRBJ2-5, with D possibly matching TRBD1 (6 bases). The CDR3 is made up of 16 amino acids. V lost 6 bases and J lost 0, with 17 bases in between. Germline V CDR1 and CDR2: KGHSH, LQKENI. The CDR3 spells CASSQNQGLNQETQYF. DNA of the CDR3: TGTGCCAGCTCCCAAAACCAGGGGCTAAACCAAGAGACCCAGTACTTC.

The rearrangement joins TRBV9 to TRBJ2-1; TRBD2 matches 11 bases. From germline, CDR1 is SGDLS and CDR2 YYNGEE. J lost 3 bases, V lost 4 bases, and 6 bases had no gene match. The CDR3 totals 16 residues. The CDR3 sequence: CASSPQTSGNYNEQFF. The DNA for the CDR3 is TGTGCCAGCAGCCCTCAGACTAGCGGGAACTACAATGAGCAGTTCTTC.

This clone has just one count. The V gene is TRBV28, the J gene TRBJ2-4; weak D call: TRBD2 (6 bases). Trimming shortened V by 4 bases and J by 5 bases, and 15 bases separated the two germline ends. The germline V gene encodes CDR1 MDHEN and CDR2 SYDVKM. CDR3 length equals 15 residues. DNA of the CDR3: TGTGCCAGCAGTTCCTCGGGTTCGGGAGAAAACATTCAGTACTTC. Its translation is CASSSSGSGENIQYF. The full variable domain, rest sourced from reference TRBV28 and TRBJ2-4, is DVKVTQSSRYLVKRTGEKVFLECVQDMDHENMFWYRQDPGLGLRLIYFSYDVKMKEKGDIPEGYSVSREKKERFSLILESASTNQTSMYLCASSSSGSGENIQYFGAGTRLSVL.

This chain uses TRBV27 with TRBJ2-3; TRBD2 agrees at 8 bases. CDR3 length equals 18 residues. Trimming cost V 0 bases and J 5 bases; bases outside gene matches: 13. CDR1 MNHEY and CDR2 SMNVEV come from the germline V gene (reference sequence). Here the CDR3 DNA reads TGTGCCAGCAGTTTATCCAGCCGCCGGCGGGGGGCCTTAGATACGCAGTATTTT. It specifies CASSLSSRRRGALDTQYF.

The chain combines TRBV28 with TRBJ1-2, with 8 nucleotides matching TRBD1. Unmatched junction bases numbered 12, after V lost 2 bases and J lost 4 bases. Germline assignment: CDR1 MDHEN and CDR2 SYDVKM. This CDR3 contains 17 residues. This CDR3 is CASSLPPGTGASYGYTF. The CDR3 DNA sequence: TGTGCCAGCAGTTTACCCCCAGGGACAGGAGCTAGCTATGGCTACACCTTC.